Given below is one T cell receptor (beta chain) in context. Its antigen is undetermined. This sample is part of a study of T-cell memory formation after mild COVID-19. Notes on the study in general: That cross-reactive memory joined was suggested by some responding clones appearing in pre-infection memory.

UMIs and sample barcodes were carried by the TCR alpha and TCR beta cDNA libraries that 5'RACE produced using constant-segment primers. TCRdb fed the 5' RACE reads into MiXCR, producing one record per CDR3 protein. The sample comprises approximately 110,000 distinct CDR3 sequences, around a fifth of which are singletons, and about 38% rests with the top ten. This CDR3 is built from 14 residues. Trimming pared 0 bases from V and 4 bases from J, leaving 8 bases between. Germline V lookup: CDR1 SGDLS, CDR2 YYNGEE. The source material was PBMCs or a T cell subset sorted from them (not recorded which). This sequence originates from a man between 18 and 35 years old who had mild COVID-19 (a few samples of this study predate the infection). Cell type and time point are not known. The chain employs TRBV9 and TRBJ2-1; D is unresolved. As DNA, the CDR3 is TGTGCCAGCAGCGTAGGCCCGAGATACAATGAGCAGTTCTTC. It translates to CASSVGPRYNEQFF.